A single sample is the source of the 14 T cell receptor beta chains below, sequenced in a study of graft-versus-host responses after intestinal transplantation. Profiled with immunoSEQ multiplex PCR; TCRdb holds only in-frame clones, not every one. The data show 13,000 to 15,000 clones, approximately 30% seen once. This specimen was alloreactive CD4+ T cells from a mixed lymphocyte reaction culture, taken before intestinal transplant. Subset indicated: CFSE-low proliferating T cells sorted from approximately 6-day pre-transplant mixed lymphocyte reaction (GvH or HvG direction). Receptors originate from a human patient who received an intestinal transplant.

The V and J genes are TRBV7-9 and TRBJ2-7, with TRBD2 matching 12 bases. V dropped 3 bases and J dropped 11; count of bases not matched to a gene: 8. The CDR3 extends over 14 amino acids. Germline V lookup: CDR1 SEHNR, CDR2 FQNEAQ (reference sequence). The chain's CDR3 is CASSLTSGSSDKYF. CDR3 DNA sequence: TGTGCCAGCAGCTTGACTAGCGGGAGCTCCGACAAGTACTTC.

This clone was observed a few times. The chain recombines TRBV5-1 with TRBJ1-1; perhaps TRBD1 as D (5 bases). Trimming shortened V by 3 bases and J by 1 base, and 16 bases separated the two germline ends. This CDR3 is built from 16 residues. Germline V gene sequence: CDR1 SGHRS, CDR2 YFSETQ. The CDR3 DNA reads TGCGCCAGCAGCTCCGGAGTCAGGGTGGGGAACACTGAAGCTTTCTTT. Translation gives CASSSGVRVGNTEAFF.

Regarding this clone: At the DNA level, this CDR3 is encoded by other sequences in the same sample as well. The chain carries TRBV7-2 and TRBJ2-7; D possibly corresponds to TRBD2 (7 bases). From germline, CDR1 is SGHTA and CDR2 FQGNSA. This CDR3 contains 17 residues. V lost 5 bases to trimming and J lost 3 bases, with 23 bases between them. This chain's CDR3 is CASSGGGRGVSFYEQYF. The CDR3 DNA is TGTGCCAGCAGCGGCGGGGGCAGGGGTGTTAGTTTCTACGAGCAGTACTTC.

This clone was seen more than once but under ten times. The J gene is TRBJ2-3, the V gene TRBV6-5; tentative D call: TRBD2 (5 bases). This CDR3 contains 14 residues. V lost 5 bases, J lost 2 bases, and 11 bases lay in between. Germline CDR1 reads MNHEY; CDR2 reads SVGAGI. The CDR3 sequence: CASSLVGLTDTQYF. CDR3 nucleotides: TGTGCCAGCAGTCTGGTAGGACTCACAGATACGCAGTATTTT.

This clone has only a few counts. The rearrangement uses TRBV6-6 and TRBJ1-1; D possibly corresponds to TRBD1 (6 bases). The germline V gene has CDR1 MNHNY and CDR2 SVGAGI (reference sequence). The CDR3 is made up of 13 amino acids. With 7 bases removed from V and 3 bases from J, the gap between germline ends came to 12 bases. CDR3 residues: CASINAGDTEAFF. In DNA form, the CDR3 reads TGTGCCAGCATCAACGCAGGGGACACTGAAGCTTTCTTT.

This clone is medium-sized by share. This chain uses TRBV6-1 with TRBJ1-2; D is uncertain. CDR1 and CDR2 from the germline V gene are MNHNS and SASEGT. The V gene lost 2 bases and the J gene lost 7 bases, with 11 bases spanning the gap. This CDR3 comprises 13 residues. The chain's CDR3 is CASSESAVGGYTF. The DNA for the CDR3 is TGTGCCAGCAGTGAAAGTGCAGTTGGTGGCTACACCTTC.

By sample fraction, this clone is medium-sized (0.01 to 0.1%). This chain links TRBV18 with TRBJ2-7; D gene unclear. CDR1 and CDR2 (germline): KGHSH, LQKENI. CDR3 length: 15 residues. Trimming shortened V by 6 bases and J by 0 bases, and 15 bases separated the two germline ends. CDR3 DNA sequence: TGTGCCAGCTCCCGGAGTGGTCCAAGCTCCTACGAGCAGTACTTC. This gives the protein CASSRSGPSSYEQYF.

The V gene is TRBV6-5, the J gene TRBJ2-7; no definite D call. CDR1 and CDR2 (germline): MNHEY, SVGAGI. Deletions cut 5 bases from V and 3 bases from J, with 8 bases between. The CDR3 runs to 12 residues. The CDR3 bases are TGTGCCAGCAGTCTAACACACTACGAGCAGTACTTC. Protein product: CASSLTHYEQYF.

Only a few counts were recorded for this clone. One end of the junction varies from germline; a read error may be responsible. This chain links TRBV5-6 with TRBJ1-2, with D unclear. The CDR3 runs to 13 residues. Germline CDR1 SGHDT, CDR2 YYEEEE. CDR3 sequence: CASSFPDNHGYTF. DNA for the CDR3: TGTGCCAGCAGCTTCCCCGATAACCATGGCTACACCTTC.

There are a few counts of this clone. The rearrangement uses TRBV6-9 and TRBJ1-2; no clear D gene. Deletions cut 8 bases from V and 1 base from J, with 5 bases between. CDR3 size: 11 residues. Germline-derived CDR1 and CDR2 are MNHGY and SVAAGI. The CDR3 region has the DNA TGTGCCAGCGGACTTAACTATGGCTACACCTTC. Translated: CASGLNYGYTF.

J is TRBJ1-2 and V is TRBV25-1, with D perhaps matching TRBD1 (5 bases). Germline V gene data show CDR1 as MGHDK and CDR2 as SYGVNS. The V end was cut by 5 bases, the J end by 5 bases, with 12 bases between. The CDR3 is 13 residues long. The CDR3 protein is CASSPPGPYGYTF. CDR3 DNA sequence: TGTGCCAGCAGTCCCCCAGGGCCTTATGGCTACACCTTC.

The gene calls are TRBV5-1 and TRBJ1-4; no firm D call. Germline CDR1 SGHRS, CDR2 YFSETQ. The CDR3 is made up of 15 amino acids. V dropped 0 bases and J dropped 2 bases, with 8 bases sitting between them. The CDR3 nucleotides read TGCGCCAGCAGCTTGGTGGCAGGCACTAATGAAAAACTGTTTTTT. Protein: CASSLVAGTNEKLFF.

The chain is built from TRBV28 and TRBJ1-1, with a weak D call TRBD1 (6 bases). The CDR3 has 14 amino acids. Germline V gene data show CDR1 as MDHEN and CDR2 as SYDVKM. Trimming took 7 bases from V and 3 from J, leaving 15 bases between them. For the CDR3, the DNA is TGTGCCAGCACCCCTTTACAGGGATACACTGAAGCTTTCTTT. Translation gives CASTPLQGYTEAFF.

This clone was found a few times. The chain recombines TRBV27 with TRBJ1-5, with D unresolved. Germline V gene data show CDR1 as MNHEY and CDR2 as SMNVEV (reference sequence). V was trimmed by 2 bases and J by 3 bases, leaving 8 bases between them. The CDR3 spans 14 residues. DNA for the CDR3: TGTGCCAGCAGTTTAAGAAGGGACAATCAGCCCCAGCATTTT. Translating it yields CASSLRRDNQPQHF.